This is a list of T cell receptor beta chains from one sample in a study of T cell responses to AZD1222 COVID-19 vaccine. TCRdb's table, derived via immunoSEQ multiplex PCR, lists solely in-frame clones and lacks some. The table has under 150,000 clones, roughly 92% seen once. The starting material was peripheral blood, obtained 28 days after the second AZD1222 dose. Receptors were obtained from an adult who received the AZD1222 COVID-19 vaccine. CDR3s include the opening cysteine and the closing phenylalanine or tryptophan. The D gene is left open where the match is weak. Not every row has a clone size; where given, it reads once, few, many or a size class.

CDR3aa	CDR3nt	d_gene	abundance	j_gene	v_gene
CAIRGPLGELFF	TGTGCCATCAGGGGGCCCCTCGGGGAGCTGTTTTTT	.	.	TRBJ2-2	TRBV10-3
CASSSLPGRGAGYTF	TGTGCCAGCAGCTCCCTCCCGGGCAGGGGCGCCGGCTACACCTTC	.	.	TRBJ1-2	TRBV3-1/TRBV3-2
CASSYGSNQPQHF	TGTGCCAGCAGCTACGGGAGCAATCAGCCCCAGCATTTT	.	few	TRBJ1-5	TRBV7-2
CASAGDNEKLFF	TGTGCCAGCGCCGGGGATAATGAAAAACTGTTTTTT	.	.	TRBJ1-4	TRBV6-5
CAIMADRGPYGYTF	TGTGCCATCATGGCTGACAGGGGGCCCTATGGCTACACCTTC	TRBD1	.	TRBJ1-2	TRBV10-3
CASSSRQGPAGELFF	TGTGCCAGCAGCTCAAGACAGGGGCCGGCCGGGGAGCTGTTTTTT	TRBD1	.	TRBJ2-2	TRBV11-1
CASRFIGTGYGYTF	TGTGCCAGCAGATTCATCGGGACAGGCTATGGCTACACCTTC	TRBD1	.	TRBJ1-2	TRBV6-5
CATSDNSETTDTQYF	TGTGCCACCAGTGATAATTCCGAGACCACAGATACGCAGTATTTT	.	.	TRBJ2-3	TRBV24-1
CASCLVVNTEAFF	TGTGCCAGCTGTTTGGTAGTGAACACTGAAGCTTTCTTT	.	.	TRBJ1-1	TRBV18
CASSYRVGIYGYTF	TGTGCCAGCAGTTACCGGGTGGGGATCTATGGCTACACCTTC	.	.	TRBJ1-2	TRBV6-5
CASSLEASGGHYEQYF	TGTGCCAGCAGCTTAGAGGCTAGCGGGGGGCACTACGAGCAGTACTTC	TRBD2	once	TRBJ2-7	TRBV7-6
CASSLAGGELFF	TGTGCCAGCAGTCTAGCGGGGGGGGAGCTGTTTTTT	TRBD2	.	TRBJ2-2	TRBV7-8
CASLPRPGANVLTF	TGTGCCAGCCTACCACGACCTGGGGCCAACGTCCTGACTTTC	.	few	TRBJ2-6	TRBV27
CSVEERSGELFF	TGCAGCGTTGAAGAGAGGTCCGGGGAGCTGTTTTTT	.	.	TRBJ2-2	TRBV29-1
CASPGEWWDQPQHF	TGTGCCAGCCCGGGCGAGTGGTGGGATCAGCCCCAGCATTTT	.	.	TRBJ1-5	TRBV11-2
CAIRDTIHYEQYF	TGTGCCATCAGGGACACTATCCACTACGAGCAGTACTTC	.	.	TRBJ2-7	TRBV10-3
CATSDRGIGYTF	TGTGCCACCAGTGACCGGGGTATTGGCTACACCTTC	.	.	TRBJ1-2	TRBV24-1
CASSSRTGGWNEQFF	TGTGCCAGCAGCTCCCGGACAGGGGGCTGGAATGAGCAGTTCTTC	TRBD1	.	TRBJ2-1	TRBV5-8
CASSPITNTEAFF	TGTGCCAGCTCACCAATCACGAACACTGAAGCTTTCTTT	.	.	TRBJ1-1	TRBV18
CASSPFSGNTIYF	TGTGCCAGCAGCCCTTTCTCTGGAAACACCATATATTTT	.	.	TRBJ1-3	TRBV7-8